What follows are 23 T cell receptor beta chains derived from one specimen sequenced in a study of blood T cell repertoires in COVID-19. This table comes from immunoSEQ multiplex PCR, and its TCRdb copy is limited to in-frame clones, with some not included. The sample carries hundreds of thousands of clones, around 89% recorded once. The sequencing input was peripheral blood. These receptors were collected from a man aged 40-49 years with acute or convalescent COVID-19.

For the CDR3, the DNA is TGTGCCAGCTCACCCCCGACAGATACGCAGTATTTT. Translation: CASSPPTDTQYF. The chain employs TRBV18 and TRBJ2-3; D gene ambiguous. Germline V lookup: CDR1 KGHSH, CDR2 LQKENI. V lost 3 bases and J lost 3, with 4 bases in between. This CDR3 comprises 12 residues.

The chain carries TRBV21-1 and TRBJ2-3; whether TRBD1, the table's D call, matches the DNA was not checked. TRBV21-1 is flagged as a pseudogene. CDR3 length: 16 amino acids. For the CDR3, the DNA is TGTGCCAGCAGCAAGCGGGACAGGCGTAGCACAGATACGCAGTATTTT. This encodes CASSKRDRRSTDTQYF.

The chain links TRBV27 to TRBJ1-2; D possibly corresponds to TRBD1 (6 bases). Between the trimmed V and J ends, which lost 6 bases and 8 bases, there was a span of 19 bases. The CDR3 runs to 14 residues. The V gene's germline CDR1 is MNHEY and CDR2 SMNVEV (reference sequence). The CDR3 DNA reads TGTGCCAGCAGCCTTCTACAGGGAATTCGGGGCTACACCTTC. Its protein product is CASSLLQGIRGYTF.

The chain uses TRBV24-1 and TRBJ1-5; TRBD1 might be the D (6 bases). Between the trimmed V and J ends, which lost 5 bases and 2 bases, there was a span of 18 bases. CDR3 size: 17 residues. CDR1 and CDR2 from the germline V gene are KGHDR and SFDVKD. For the CDR3, the DNA is TGTGCCACCAGTGCCCCGGTGACGGGGGGGCGCAATCAGCCCCAGCATTTT. This translates into CATSAPVTGGRNQPQHF.

This clone was counted between two and nine times. This chain joins TRBV6-6 and TRBJ1-1, with D hard to call. From germline, CDR1 is MNHNY and CDR2 SVGAGI (reference sequence). The V end lost 4 bases, the J end lost 8 bases, and 11 bases lay between the germline ends. The CDR3 runs 12 residues. Written as DNA, the CDR3 is TGTGCCAGCAGTTTCGTGGGCCTCGAAGCTTTCTTT. Protein: CASSFVGLEAFF.

The chain couples TRBV6-5 to TRBJ2-7, with 9 bases that match TRBD2. The germline V gene encodes CDR1 MNHEY and CDR2 SVGAGI. The CDR3 totals 16 residues. Trimming at V came to 4 bases and at J to 3 bases, leaving 10 bases not matched to a gene. DNA for the CDR3: TGTGCCAGCAGTTCCTTCGCTAGCGGGGTTATCTACGAGCAGTACTTC. The encoded protein is CASSSFASGVIYEQYF.

The CDR3 loop is CASSTAVLDGYTF. Here the CDR3 DNA reads TGCGCCAGCAGCACCGCGGTGCTGGATGGCTACACCTTC. The chain is built from TRBV5-1 and TRBJ1-2, with D uncertain. In germline, CDR1 is SGHRS, CDR2 YFSETQ. V was cut by 4 bases and J by 6 bases, with 13 bases left in between. The CDR3 has 13 residues.

The V and J genes are TRBV5-6 and TRBJ1-6; D possibly corresponds to TRBD1 (5 bases). Germline V gene sequence: CDR1 SGHDT, CDR2 YYEEEE. This CDR3 spans 14 amino acids. Trimming took 4 bases from V and 7 from J, leaving 12 bases between them. The CDR3 DNA reads TGTGCCAGCAGCACAGGACCGCGGAATTCACCCCTCCACTTT. It specifies CASSTGPRNSPLHF.

The chain has TRBV12-3 or TRBV12-4 and TRBJ1-1; D gene uncertain. The CDR3 is 13 amino acids. The ends were cut back, 4 bases at V and 0 bases at J, with 6 bases in the middle. The CDR3 here is CASSSRLNTEAFF. As DNA, the CDR3 is TGTGCCAGCAGTTCGAGATTGAACACTGAAGCTTTCTTT.

J is TRBJ1-6 and V is TRBV10-2; 10 positions match TRBD1. The CDR3 loop spans 14 amino acids. Germline V CDR1 and CDR2: WSHSY, SAAADI. V lost 5 bases and J lost 7; bases outside the gene matches: 2. The CDR3 nucleotides are TGCGCCAGCAGTATGGACAGGGGGAATTCACCCCTCCACTTT. Amino acids: CASSMDRGNSPLHF.

This clone has only a few counts. The chain has TRBV4-2 and TRBJ2-1; 9 positions agree with TRBD2. This CDR3 contains 17 residues. J lost 2 bases, V lost 0 bases, and 5 bases had no gene match. Germline V CDR1 and CDR2: LGHNA, YNFKEQ. The CDR3 reads CASSQDRGLAAYNEQFF. The CDR3 nucleotides are TGTGCCAGCAGCCAAGACCGGGGACTAGCAGCCTACAATGAGCAGTTCTTC.

The chain is built from TRBV27 and TRBJ1-6; D is perhaps TRBD1 (6 bases). V was pared by 8 bases and J by 10 bases, with 27 bases between. From germline, CDR1 is MNHEY and CDR2 SMNVEV (reference sequence). This CDR3 has 17 residues. Here the CDR3 reads CASWRSAGQRMDSPLHF. As DNA, the CDR3 is TGTGCCAGCTGGCGGTCAGCCGGACAGAGAATGGACTCACCCCTCCACTTT.

J is TRBJ2-7 and V is TRBV11-2; tentative D call: TRBD1 (6 bases). V shed 1 base and J shed 2 bases, with 15 bases lying between them. The CDR3 covers 16 residues. From germline, CDR1 is SGHAT and CDR2 FQNNGV. The CDR3 nucleotides are TGTGCCAGCAGCTTAGTAAGGGGGACGGGGCCCTACGAGCAGTACTTC. Its protein is CASSLVRGTGPYEQYF.

The rearrangement links TRBV18 to TRBJ1-3; no reliable D call. This CDR3 is built from 13 residues. The germline V and J ends were trimmed by 5 bases and 7 bases, with 12 bases remaining between them. CDR1 KGHSH and CDR2 LQKENI come from the germline V gene. The CDR3 DNA follows: TGTGCCAGCTCATCCGACCGAGGGAACACCATATATTTT. Residues: CASSSDRGNTIYF.

In DNA form, the CDR3 reads TGTGCCATCAGCACCGCTGCTAGCCCTTCGGGCACAGATACGCAGTATTTT. This encodes CAISTAASPSGTDTQYF. The rearrangement links TRBV10-3 to TRBJ2-3, with D perhaps matching TRBD2 (5 bases). Trimming removed 6 bases at V and 1 base at J, with 20 bases between. This CDR3 has 17 amino acids. Germline CDR1 ENHRY, CDR2 SYGVKD.

This chain uses TRBV6-1 with TRBJ2-3; 8 bases agree with TRBD1. The CDR3 runs 16 residues. The V gene's germline CDR1 is MNHNS and CDR2 SASEGT. J lost 5 bases, V lost 2 bases, and 9 bases had no gene match. The DNA for the CDR3 is TGTGCCAGCAGTGAAAGGTCAGGGGGCTTGGGAGATACGCAGTATTTT. Translating it yields CASSERSGGLGDTQYF.

This chain links TRBV6-5 with TRBJ1-1; perhaps TRBD1 as D (5 bases). V lost 6 bases, J lost 3 bases, and 14 bases lay in between. Germline V gives CDR1 MNHEY, CDR2 SVGAGI. This CDR3 has 14 residues. The CDR3 region has the DNA TGTGCCAGCAGCCGTCAGGGAGGATACACTGAAGCTTTCTTT. Translating gives CASSRQGGYTEAFF.

This clone was detected a few times. The chain carries TRBV12-5 and TRBJ1-5, with 12 bases matching TRBD1. The V segment lost 3 bases and the J segment 7 bases; nucleotides outside the gene matches: 13. The CDR3 length is 18 residues. Germline lookup yields CDR1 LGHNT and CDR2 FRNRAP. CDR3 protein: CASGLLPLGQGAGQPQHF. The DNA of the CDR3 is TGTGCTAGTGGTTTACTCCCCTTGGGACAGGGGGCCGGGCAGCCCCAGCATTTT.

The chain employs TRBV19 and TRBJ1-1; 7 bases agree with TRBD1. The J segment lost 2 bases and the V segment lost 4 bases, leaving 7 bases of the junction unmatched. Germline V CDR1 and CDR2: LNHDA, SQIVND (reference sequence). The CDR3 totals 15 residues. The CDR3 sequence is CASSTWDRSNTEAFF. CDR3 DNA: TGTGCCAGTAGTACCTGGGACAGAAGCAACACTGAAGCTTTCTTT.

The V call is TRBV10-3, the J call TRBJ1-2, with TRBD1 matching over 10 bases. The germline CDR1 and CDR2 sequences are ENHRY and SYGVKD. The CDR3 is 15 amino acids. V dropped 4 bases and J dropped 3; count of bases not matched to a gene: 5. For the CDR3, the DNA is TGTGCCATCAGTGTTGCCGGGACAGGGGACTATGGCTACACCTTC. Protein sequence: CAISVAGTGDYGYTF.

The chain couples TRBV19 to TRBJ1-5, with 9 bases that match TRBD1. With V trimmed by 4 bases and J by 4 bases, 2 bases remained unmatched. The CDR3 length is 14 residues. Germline CDR1 reads LNHDA; CDR2 reads SQIVND (reference sequence). In DNA, the CDR3 is TGTGCCAGTAGTACAGGACAGGGGAATCAGCCCCAGCATTTT. As protein: CASSTGQGNQPQHF.

This chain links TRBV29-1 with TRBJ1-2, with no clear D. The length of the CDR3 is 13 residues. Trimming removed 2 bases from V and 4 bases from J, with 11 bases in between. Germline values: CDR1 SQVTM, CDR2 ANQGSEA. The CDR3: CSVEPPGTYGYTF. CDR3 nucleotides: TGCAGCGTTGAACCCCCGGGAACCTATGGCTACACCTTC.

The chain couples TRBV14 to TRBJ2-3; tentatively, D is TRBD1 (6 bases). Germline CDR1 SGHDN, CDR2 FVKESK. The CDR3 sequence is 14 residues long. With 5 bases removed from V and 2 bases from J, the gap between germline ends came to 11 bases. The chain's CDR3 is CASSSGTFTDTQYF. CDR3 nucleotides: TGTGCCAGCAGCTCCGGGACATTCACAGATACGCAGTATTTT. Looking up the rest from reference TRBV14 and TRBJ2-3 gives the full variable domain: EAGVTQFPSHSVIEKGQTVTLRCDPISGHDNLYWYRRVMGKEIKFLLHFVKESKQDESGMPNNRFLAERTGGTYSTLKVQPAELEDSGVYFCASSSGTFTDTQYFGPGTRLTVL.